This TCR beta chain is drawn from a study of beta chain features in type 1 diabetes. Study context: The patients were much like the healthy donors in age, gender and cell yields.

Findings and limits, study-wide: PCR might favor shorter templates, equally in patients and controls. Naive, central memory and Treg TCRB repertoires appeared more alike in patients than in healthy donors. Significant though moderate, a shortening of TCRB CDR3s appeared in all four CD4+ subsets of Type 1 diabetes patients. cDNA-based reads could over-represent cells with high TCR expression.

The entirety of the isolated RNA underwent reverse transcription, so expressed TCRB transcripts were sequenced. The repertoire was sequenced with immunoSEQ multiplex PCR; TCRdb's copy has only in-frame clones and lacks some. The table shows roughly 230,000 clones, with roughly 11% occurring only once. Trimming shortened V by 5 bases and J by 2 bases, and 9 bases separated the two germline ends. Germline lookup yields CDR1 MNHEY and CDR2 SVGAGI. CDR3 length: 13 residues. The sample holds a few counts of this clone. Its cognate antigen is unknown. The sample taken for sequencing was naive CD4+ T cells from blood. This receptor was taken from a young man with type 1 diabetes. The chain links TRBV6-5 to TRBJ2-5; D not resolved. The CDR3 protein is CASSNTLQETQYF. In DNA, the CDR3 is TGTGCCAGCAGTAACACGTTGCAAGAGACCCAGTACTTC.